This T cell receptor (beta chain) was captured by sequencing in a study of shared clonotypes between healthy human individuals. Nashville, Tennessee was home to all donors, each a Caucasian adult. The unsorted samples took about 90 million PBMCs to get genomic DNA. The authors split each subset's genomic DNA evenly across several immunoSEQ plates. Profiled with immunoSEQ multiplex PCR; TCRdb holds only in-frame clones, not every one. The data hold roughly 500,000 clones, with 79% observed a single time. The sequence was collected from a woman between 40 and 50 years old in good health. Some clones in this sample may be carry-over from other donors' samples. The sample comprised PBMCs.

The CDR3 sequence is CATRDSPGWEQYF. The CDR3 bases are TGTGCCACCCGGGACTCCCCCGGATGGGAGCAGTACTTC. V gene TRBV2 combines with J gene TRBJ2-7; tentatively, D is TRBD2 (6 bases). The germline CDR1 and CDR2 sequences are SNHLY and FYNNEI. Between the trimmed V and J ends, which lost 10 bases and 7 bases, there was a span of 20 bases. This CDR3 comprises 13 residues.